Sequencing of this T cell receptor beta chain was carried out in a study of CD8 T cells in Susac syndrome. The V end lost 6 bases, the J end lost 10 bases, and 13 bases lay between the germline ends. This CDR3 has 11 amino acids. Random hexamers were used to reverse transcribe an amount of roughly 0.45 to 1 ug RNA. TCRdb reanalysed the immunoSEQ multiplex PCR reads using MiXCR and keeps one entry per CDR3 protein. The table includes around 140,000 distinct CDR3 sequences, approximately 95% detected once. The V and J genes are TRBV12-3 or TRBV12-4 and TRBJ2-7; the D is unclear. The TCR comes from a human donor with multiple sclerosis. Source material: CD4+ T cells from PBMCs. The CDR3 DNA follows: TGTGCCAGCAGCTCAGGCCCTCCCCAGTACTTC. It codes for CASSSGPPQYF.